The 26 T cell receptor beta chains presented below share a single source sample, sequenced in a study of cytomegalovirus exposure and HLA in healthy donors. Primers for the PCR totalled 60 Vbeta and 13 Jbeta. This table comes from immunoSEQ multiplex PCR, and its TCRdb copy is limited to in-frame clones, with some not included. The sample yields approximately 170,000 clones, roughly 77% seen once. The specimen sequenced was PBMCs. The receptor source for this set is a woman between 35 and 50 years old in good health and CMV-seropositive.

The chain is built from TRBV30 and TRBJ1-6; D gene uncertain. The CDR3 has 14 amino acids. V gave up 2 bases and J gave up 11 bases, with 16 bases separating them. Looked up from germline, CDR1 is GTSNPN and CDR2 is SVGIG (reference sequence). The CDR3 loop is CAWSREHSTTPLHF. CDR3 bases: TGTGCCTGGAGTCGGGAGCATTCAACAACACCCCTCCACTTT.

The chain's CDR3 is CASLAGSYNEQFF. CDR3 nucleotide sequence: TGTGCCAGCTTAGCGGGTTCCTACAATGAGCAGTTCTTC. The chain couples TRBV7-8 to TRBJ2-1, with 7 bases matching TRBD2. This CDR3 comprises 13 residues. V shed 8 bases and J 1 base; nucleotides not matched to a gene: 2. Germline V CDR1 and CDR2: SGHVS, FQNEAQ.

The rearrangement links TRBV28 to TRBJ1-2, with 7 positions matching TRBD1. Looked up from germline, CDR1 is MDHEN and CDR2 is SYDVKM. V was clipped by 5 bases and J by 2 bases; unmatched bases: 5. The CDR3 runs 14 residues. The CDR3 is CASSRRQGNYGYTF. CDR3 in DNA: TGTGCCAGCAGTCGTCGACAGGGAAACTATGGCTACACCTTC.

This chain uses TRBV15 with TRBJ1-1, with D possibly being TRBD1 (6 bases). Per germline, CDR1 LNHNV and CDR2 YYDKDF (reference sequence). The CDR3 totals 12 residues. V shed 4 bases and J shed 11 bases, with 14 bases lying between them. The CDR3 spells CATSTLDRRAFF. In DNA, the CDR3 is TGTGCCACCAGCACCCTGGACAGACGGGCTTTCTTT.

The chain couples TRBV15 to TRBJ2-4; possibly TRBD2 for D (7 bases). V dropped 5 bases and J dropped 1 base, with 18 bases sitting between them. Germline assignment: CDR1 LNHNV and CDR2 YYDKDF (reference sequence). The CDR3 has 17 residues. The CDR3: CATSRQEGGVAKNIQYF. CDR3 DNA: TGTGCCACCAGCCGACAGGAGGGAGGGGTGGCCAAAAACATTCAGTACTTC.

This clone was seen only once. The chain links TRBV28 to TRBJ1-1; 10 bases are a match to TRBD1. The length of the CDR3 is 13 residues. CDR1 MDHEN and CDR2 SYDVKM come from the germline V gene. V lost 5 bases and J lost 13; bases outside the gene matches: 10. The chain's CDR3 is CASSPYDRGRDFF. CDR3 coding DNA: TGTGCCAGCAGTCCGTACGACAGGGGGCGGGATTTCTTT. Using reference TRBV28 and TRBJ1-1 for the parts outside the CDR3, the full variable domain is DVKVTQSSRYLVKRTGEKVFLECVQDMDHENMFWYRQDPGLGLRLIYFSYDVKMKEKGDIPEGYSVSREKKERFSLILESASTNQTSMYLCASSPYDRGRDFFGQGTRLTVV.

This clone was seen a single time. Given the absence of the conserved phenylalanine or tryptophan at the CDR3 end, a read error is likely. The chain employs TRBV5-1 and TRBJ1-1; no clear D. Germline lookup yields CDR1 SGHRS and CDR2 YFSETQ. V lost 9 bases, J lost 2 bases, and 17 bases lay in between. The CDR3 has 14 amino acids. The CDR3 region has the DNA TGCGCCACCCGAGGCTTGGGAGTCAACACTGAAGCTTTCCTT. Encoded protein: CATRGLGVNTEAFL.

The genes are TRBV7-2 and TRBJ2-1; 8 nucleotides align to TRBD2. Per germline, CDR1 SGHTA and CDR2 FQGNSA. The junction had 14 bases not matched to a gene; V was cut back by 5 bases and J by 8 bases. The CDR3 consists of 16 residues. The chain's CDR3 is CASSAGGGGRLYEQFF. The CDR3 DNA reads as TGTGCCAGCAGCGCCGGGGGCGGCGGGAGGTTATATGAGCAGTTCTTC.

The rearrangement links TRBV2 to TRBJ1-5, with TRBD1 matching over 9 bases. V was clipped by 6 bases and J by 5 bases; unmatched bases: 5. The CDR3 runs to 14 residues. CDR1 is SNHLY and CDR2 is FYNNEI in the germline V gene. CDR3 nucleotides: TGTGCCAGCAGCCTAGACAGGGGGTATCAGCCCCAGCATTTT. Protein: CASSLDRGYQPQHF.

This clone was counted between two and nine times. CDR3 region: CASSLDGQGRFSAAYEQYF. CDR3 sequence (DNA): TGTGCCAGCAGCTTGGACGGACAGGGAAGGTTTTCTGCAGCCTACGAGCAGTACTTC. The rearrangement uses TRBV7-9 and TRBJ2-7, with 8 positions matching TRBD1. The CDR3 length is 19 residues. Per germline, CDR1 SEHNR and CDR2 FQNEAQ (reference sequence). V shed 3 bases, J shed 2 bases, and the junction held 18 bases outside the gene matches.

Only a few counts were recorded for this clone. This chain uses TRBV5-6 with TRBJ2-5; D is possibly TRBD1 (6 bases). CDR1 is SGHDT and CDR2 is YYEEEE in the germline V gene. V was pared by 3 bases and J by 5 bases, with 17 bases between. The CDR3 consists of 15 residues. This chain's CDR3 is CASSSVGTLTETQYF. For the CDR3, the DNA is TGTGCCAGCAGCTCAGTCGGGACACTCACGGAGACCCAGTACTTC.

The V gene is TRBV6-1, the J gene TRBJ1-5; D not resolved. CDR1 is MNHNS and CDR2 is SASEGT in the germline V gene. This CDR3 has 13 amino acids. Trimming pared 3 bases from V and 2 bases from J, leaving 5 bases between. CDR3: CASSDSRNQPQHF. The CDR3, as DNA: TGTGCCAGCAGTGACAGTCGCAATCAGCCCCAGCATTTT.

The genes are TRBV5-6 and TRBJ1-2, with a possible D match to TRBD1 (6 bases). The germline CDR1 and CDR2 sequences are SGHDT and YYEEEE. The CDR3 contains 13 residues. V dropped 4 bases and J dropped 8 bases, with 15 bases sitting between them. The CDR3 is CASSRTEVSGYTF. In DNA form, the CDR3 reads TGTGCCAGCAGCCGGACAGAGGTTTCAGGCTACACCTTC.

V is TRBV7-2 and J is TRBJ2-5; 10 bases agree with TRBD2. With V trimmed by 5 bases and J by 4 bases, 10 bases remained unmatched. Looked up from germline, CDR1 is SGHTA and CDR2 is FQGNSA. This CDR3 contains 16 residues. Here the CDR3 reads CASSPFPAGGGETQYF. CDR3 nucleotides: TGTGCCAGCAGCCCCTTTCCAGCGGGAGGGGGAGAGACCCAGTACTTC.

The chain combines TRBV13 with TRBJ2-1; D possibly corresponds to TRBD2 (6 bases). Trimming took off 3 bases at V and 7 bases at J, with 13 bases between the two ends. Germline CDR1 and CDR2: PRHDT and FYEKMQ (reference sequence). The CDR3 is 14 residues long. This CDR3 reads CASSFGSGENEQFF. The CDR3 nucleotides read TGTGCCAGCAGCTTCGGTAGCGGAGAAAATGAGCAGTTCTTC.

This chain joins TRBV19 and TRBJ1-1; no reliable D call. Germline CDR1 and CDR2: LNHDA and SQIVND (reference sequence). The V and J ends lost 5 bases and 1 base respectively, with 8 bases between them. This CDR3 has 13 amino acids. The CDR3 spells CASSDGRNTEAFF. The CDR3 DNA reads TGTGCCAGTAGTGACGGGAGGAACACTGAAGCTTTCTTT.

The chain joins TRBV9 to TRBJ2-3, with D possibly being TRBD2 (5 bases). This CDR3 has 16 residues. V lost 4 bases to trimming and J lost 3 bases, with 18 bases between them. The germline V gene encodes CDR1 SGDLS and CDR2 YYNGEE. CDR3 loop: CASSPRPSPGTDTQYF. The CDR3 nucleotides are TGTGCCAGCAGCCCGCGACCGTCGCCGGGAACAGATACGCAGTATTTT.

The rearrangement uses TRBV7-2 and TRBJ1-1, with D unresolved. Trimming removed 5 bases at V and 4 bases at J, with 17 bases between. There are 15 residues in the CDR3. Looked up from germline, CDR1 is SGHTA and CDR2 is FQGNSA. The CDR3 sequence is CASSQWRVRGTEAFF. The CDR3 bases are TGTGCCAGCAGCCAATGGAGGGTCCGGGGCACTGAAGCTTTCTTT.

V and J are TRBV5-4 and TRBJ2-6; the D gene is possibly TRBD1 (5 bases). Trimming left V 4 bases short and J 0 bases short, with 8 bases between. This CDR3 region has 15 residues. CDR1 and CDR2 from the germline V gene are SGHNT and YYREEE (reference sequence). The CDR3 DNA follows: TGTGCCAGCAGCCAGGGATACTCTGGGGCCAACGTCCTGACTTTC. This sequence encodes CASSQGYSGANVLTF.

This chain joins TRBV9 and TRBJ2-5, with 10 bases aligning to TRBD2. After removal of 5 bases from V and 6 bases from J, the junction contained 16 bases not matched to a gene. The CDR3 loop spans 17 amino acids. Germline V gives CDR1 SGDLS, CDR2 YYNGEE. CDR3 in DNA: TGTGCCAGCAGTAAAAATCCGGCTAGCGGGAGAGAGAAGACCCAGTACTTC. It encodes CASSKNPASGREKTQYF.

This rearrangement joins TRBV30 to TRBJ1-1; TRBD1 is a possible D gene (6 bases). CDR1 GTSNPN and CDR2 SVGIG come from the germline V gene (reference sequence). V dropped 4 bases and J dropped 5 bases, with 14 bases sitting between them. CDR3 length: 13 amino acids. The CDR3 loop reads CAWTTTGSTEAFF. CDR3 bases: TGTGCCTGGACCACGACAGGTTCTACTGAAGCTTTCTTT. Complete variable domain (other parts from reference TRBV30 and TRBJ1-1): SQTIHQWPATLVQPVGSPLSLECTVEGTSNPNLYWYRQAAGRGLQLLFYSVGIGQISSEVPQNLSASRPQDRQFILSSKKLLLSDSGFYLCAWTTTGSTEAFFGQGTRLTVV.

The rearrangement links TRBV28 to TRBJ1-1; 7 bases fit TRBD1. The CDR3 loop spans 14 amino acids. Trimming took 4 bases from V and 2 from J; bases not matched to a gene: 4. Germline CDR1 reads MDHEN; CDR2 reads SYDVKM. CDR3 loop: CASSSGQFNTEAFF. The DNA for the CDR3 is TGTGCCAGCAGTTCGGGACAGTTTAACACTGAAGCTTTCTTT.

This chain uses TRBV2 with TRBJ1-1; D not resolved. Per the germline V gene, CDR1 is SNHLY and CDR2 is FYNNEI. Trimming pared 6 bases from V and 7 bases from J, leaving 12 bases between. This CDR3 comprises 12 residues. The CDR3 DNA follows: TGTGCCAGCAGCGTCAGGCAATTTGAAGCTTTCTTT. It encodes CASSVRQFEAFF.

This sequence joins TRBV6-6 and TRBJ1-2, with 8 bases aligning to TRBD1. Trimming took 6 bases from V and 11 from J; bases not matched to a gene: 8. Germline CDR1 reads MNHNY; CDR2 reads SVGAGI (reference sequence). The CDR3 has 12 residues. The CDR3 protein is CASSPGQGLYTF. The CDR3 coding sequence is TGTGCCAGCAGCCCCGGACAGGGATTATACACCTTC.

This chain joins TRBV30 and TRBJ2-3; possibly TRBD1 for D (5 bases). This CDR3 is 13 amino acids long. Germline CDR1 GTSNPN, CDR2 SVGIG (reference sequence). V was pared by 7 bases and J by 5 bases, with 16 bases between. The CDR3 protein is CASQGIHRDTQYF. The CDR3 DNA reads as TGTGCCTCTCAGGGAATCCATCGAGATACGCAGTATTTT.

The chain is built from TRBV5-1 and TRBJ1-1; D is unclear. The CDR3 spans 13 residues. V lost 3 bases and J lost 5, with 11 bases in between. Per the germline V gene, CDR1 is SGHRS and CDR2 is YFSETQ. The CDR3 spells CASSYGWQTEAFF. In DNA form, the CDR3 reads TGCGCCAGCAGCTATGGTTGGCAGACTGAAGCTTTCTTT.